The sequence of this T cell receptor (beta chain) was determined in a study of cytomegalovirus exposure and HLA in healthy donors (dated by TCRdb to the late 2010s). With regard to the full study: According to a later analysis, the approximately 130 validation repertoires were produced on the same platform as the 666 repertoires of the first cohort. The study aimed to test whether signatures of past pathogen exposure could be identified by cataloging public T cell receptors. A separate validation cohort of roughly 130 different subjects was used in addition to the roughly 720-subject first cohort. To predict cytomegalovirus infection status, the study combined high-throughput TCR immunosequencing, statistical association of individual TCRs with disease status, and machine learning.

Trimming removed 0 bases from V and 3 bases from J; the gene matches leave 5 bases unexplained. Spanning cysteine to phenylalanine, the CDR3 consists of 17 amino acids. The entry retains the CDR3 DNA only, 51 bases that are in frame from base 1. The CDR1 and CDR2 encoded by the germline V gene are LGHNA and YSLEER. As to this clone: It has no known antigen specificity. No clone much larger than this one lies a single base away; base qualities are absent.

The library was made by the immunoSEQ multiplex PCR assay. The authors' pipeline ran thus. A statistical classification framework was built for diagnosing cytomegalovirus status from the catalog of TCR beta chain sequences. Held by TCRdb, this immuneACCESS table contains in-frame sequences only and omits some clones. Under half of the omission traces to an unresolved V gene where checked; the cause of the rest is unknown. Clone size and the V and J calls come from that table; the DNA yielded D and trimming. Within this sample are some 120,000 clones, with around 90% of them counted one time only. In total, the top ten clones hold 1.5% to 2% of the sample. Results and caveats for the whole study, not just this receptor: Cytomegalovirus status was reported to be diagnosed by the classifier with high specificity and sensitivity in both the original and validation cohorts. Across donors, most TCR sequences were observed very rarely, whereas some public TCRs were present in many individuals. A later analysis lacked HLA typing for the validation cohort, so it scored co-occurrence in that cohort across all 110 or so repertoires. Three of the identified cytomegalovirus-associated TCR beta chains were confirmed in vitro to be specific for cytomegalovirus antigens. A later analysis found that TCRs clustered in the first cohort also tended to co-occur in the 95 to 150 validation repertoires, with about 94% of cluster scores above 0. The study listed approximately 160 TCR beta chains as associated with cytomegalovirus. The authors suggested that the approach could potentially be generalized to other disease states and immunological phenotypes.

The donors were included in the validation cohort of around 120 subjects, a group kept apart from the approximately 700-subject first cohort. The sequenced sample consisted of PBMCs. The rearranged segments are TRBV4-3 and TRBJ2-1, and 10 junction bases match TRBD2. The source of this sequence is a woman younger than 35 in good health and CMV-seronegative. For the CDR3, the sequence is CASSQEVAGGYYNEQFF. The bases read TGCGCCAGCAGCCAAGAGGTAGCGGGAGGCTACTACAATGAGCAGTTCTTC.